This TCR beta chain was observed in a study of early T cells in non-severe SARS-CoV-2 infection (dated by TCRdb to the early 2020s). About the study as a whole: Because TCR sequencing relied on bulk RNA taken from unsorted whole blood, pairing of alpha and beta chains was not possible. Broader findings and caveats from the paper: VDJdb matching was skewed toward anti-spike CD8 responses and likely underestimated virus-specific expansions, missing private and CD4 specificities.

In regard to this clonotype: Its antigen remains undetermined. It has no much larger one-base neighbor in the sample; base qualities were not kept.

Set within a cohort of healthcare workers in London, UK, this nested case-control study involved weekly PCR testing of nasopharyngeal swabs along with blood sampling. Between 23 and 31 March 2020, the week of the UK lockdown, healthcare workers were enrolled and then followed up weekly for as long as 16 weeks. Libraries were made using 5' RACE. TCRdb records NextSeq 500 as the sequencer. In the TCR library protocol, unique molecular identifiers were attached to individual cDNA molecules to correct for PCR bias and sequencing error. Sequencing covered both TCR alpha and beta chains, and within each sample the abundances of alpha and beta sequences were tightly co-correlated. In the original analysis: Decombinator V4 was used to annotate TCR sequences for V gene, J gene and CDR3. TCRs were defined as expanded if a significant change between any two time points was detected under a Poisson model with p below 0.0001. TCR abundances were normalised to the total number of TCRs sequenced in each sample and reported as counts per million. TRAV1-2 paired with TRAJ12, TRAJ20 or TRAJ33 defined MAIT TCRs, while TRAV10 paired with TRAJ18 defined iNKT TCRs. VDJdb, accessed 1 November 2021, was searched for CMV, EBV and SARS-CoV-2 annotated TCRs, excluding TCRs annotated for multiple antigens. TCRdb trimmed public reads at Q25 via fastp, called clones via MiXCR and kept in-frame beta chains. Under each unique CDR3 protein, matching rows form one entry showing the most common genes and DNA. These V and J calls are TCRdb output, not the study's own analysis. The sample table contains tens of thousands of distinct CDR3 sequences; only one count was recorded for more than 4% of them. The ten largest make up 2.6% of the sample.

V loses 4 bases at its end and J loses 2 bases; junction bases beyond the gene matches: 4. The CDR3 goes from the cysteine to the phenylalanine over 14 residues. The kept DNA is CDR3 alone, 42 bases in frame from the first base. CDR1 and CDR2 were assigned from the germline V gene (reference sequence) as MNHEY and SMNVEV. The chain is encoded by TRBV27 joined to TRBJ2-5; 7 middle bases align to TRBD1. Sequencing input: whole blood. This TCR derives from an adult who was a healthcare worker with PCR-confirmed SARS-CoV-2 infection or an uninfected control (not recorded which). Here is the DNA: TGTGCCAGCAGTTCCGGGACAGAGCAAGAGACCCAGTACTTC. Its translation reads: CASSSGTEQETQYF.